Given below is one T cell receptor beta chain in context. The antigen remains unidentified. The source of the sample is a study of cytomegalovirus exposure and HLA in healthy donors. Study details: An analysis done earlier identified 90 million to 120 million unique TCR beta sequences from 150 million to 200 million T cells. Study-level findings and limits: In vitro work confirmed that three CMV-associated chains recognize CMV antigens. The likely origin of a cluster of highly shared sequence variants was a sequencing artifact.

Researchers ran the PCR with 60 Vbeta and 13 Jbeta primers. The table came from immunoSEQ multiplex PCR; TCRdb's copy has only in-frame clones and leaves some out. Of 110,000 or so clones in the sample, less than 80% were seen once. The CDR3 is 15 residues long. J lost 3 bases, V lost 9 bases, and 7 bases had no gene match. Per germline, CDR1 SNHLY and CDR2 FYNNEI. J is TRBJ2-3 and V is TRBV2; TRBD2 aligns across 12 bases. Sequenced sample: PBMCs. This sequence originates from a woman aged 40 to 50 in good health and CMV-seropositive. CDR3: CARTATSGSTDTQYF. Here the CDR3 DNA reads TGTGCCAGAACCGCGACTAGCGGGAGTACAGATACGCAGTATTTT.